The 23 T cell receptor beta chains reported below all come from one sample, sequenced in a study of blood T cell repertoires in COVID-19. Repertoires were generated with immunoSEQ multiplex PCR, while TCRdb's copy carries only in-frame clones and drops some. The table lists over 150,000 clones, approximately 83% of them singletons, with less than 3.5% in the top ten. The sample was peripheral blood. These receptors all stem from an older woman with acute or convalescent COVID-19.

This chain uses TRBV5-1 with TRBJ1-6; 7 nucleotides agree with TRBD1. The CDR3 loop spans 16 amino acids. V was pared by 2 bases and J by 5 bases, with 7 bases of the junction left unmatched. CDR1 and CDR2 from the germline V gene are SGHRS and YFSETQ. The CDR3 reads CASSFEGALNNSPLHF. CDR3 DNA sequence: TGCGCCAGCAGCTTTGAGGGGGCCCTTAATAATTCACCCCTCCACTTT. The full variable domain, rest sourced from reference TRBV5-1 and TRBJ1-6, is KAGVTQTPRYLIKTRGQQVTLSCSPISGHRSVSWYQQTPGQGLQFLFEYFSETQRNKGNFPGRFSGRQFSNSRSEMNVSTLELGDSALYLCASSFEGALNNSPLHFGNGTRLTVT.

The sample holds one count of this clone. V gene TRBV14 combines with J gene TRBJ2-5; tentatively, D is TRBD2 (5 bases). The CDR3 contains 16 residues. V gave up 0 bases and J gave up 5 bases, with 16 bases separating them. Germline assignment: CDR1 SGHDN and CDR2 FVKESK. CDR3 in amino acids: CASSQDPRPAGETQYF. The DNA of the CDR3 is TGTGCCAGCAGCCAAGATCCGCGGCCCGCGGGTGAGACCCAGTACTTC.

V and J are TRBV6-5 and TRBJ2-3, with 7 bases aligning to TRBD1. CDR3 size: 15 residues. With 7 bases clipped from V and 4 bases from J, the junction kept 11 bases outside the gene matches. From germline, CDR1 is MNHEY and CDR2 SVGAGI. The CDR3 sequence is CASTPTGRWADTQYF. Here the CDR3 DNA reads TGTGCCAGCACTCCGACAGGGAGATGGGCAGATACGCAGTATTTT.

This clone was seen only a few times. V usage is TRBV9 and J usage is TRBJ1-1; 12 positions agree with TRBD1. Germline CDR1 SGDLS, CDR2 YYNGEE. The CDR3 has 18 residues. Trimming removed 0 bases from V and 2 bases from J; junction bases left unmatched: 8. DNA for the CDR3: TGTGCCAGCAGCGTAGTTCCCCTCGGGACAGGGGGCAACACTGAAGCTTTCTTT. Translation gives CASSVVPLGTGGNTEAFF.

The chain has TRBV25-1 and TRBJ2-7; 7 nucleotides agree with TRBD1. The CDR3 runs to 15 residues. Per germline, CDR1 MGHDK and CDR2 SYGVNS. Trimming removed 2 bases from V and 0 bases from J; junction bases left unmatched: 4. This chain's CDR3 is CASSEVTGSSYEQYF. Here the CDR3 DNA reads TGTGCCAGCAGTGAAGTGACAGGGAGCTCCTACGAGCAGTACTTC.

The genes are TRBV5-8 and TRBJ1-5; 8 nucleotides align to TRBD1. Germline V gives CDR1 SGHTS, CDR2 YDEGEE. V shed 3 bases and J 0 bases; nucleotides not matched to a gene: 2. This CDR3 comprises 15 residues. CDR3 loop: CASSSGQGSNQPQHF. Here the CDR3 DNA reads TGTGCCAGCAGCTCCGGACAGGGTAGCAATCAGCCCCAGCATTTT.

This sequence joins TRBV9 and TRBJ2-7; 12 positions agree with TRBD2. CDR3 length: 15 amino acids. With 2 bases clipped from V and 4 bases from J, the junction kept 4 bases outside the gene matches. The germline V gene has CDR1 SGDLS and CDR2 YYNGEE. For the CDR3, the DNA is TGTGCCAGCAGCGTCTCGGGGACTAGCGGGTACGAGCAGTACTTC. It yields the protein CASSVSGTSGYEQYF.

CDR3 bases: TGTGCCAGTAGGAAACAGGGGGTTGATGGCTACACCTTC. Protein: CASRKQGVDGYTF. V and J are TRBV19 and TRBJ1-2; 8 bases match TRBD1. This CDR3 contains 13 residues. Trimming cost V 6 bases and J 6 bases; bases outside gene matches: 6. The germline V gene has CDR1 LNHDA and CDR2 SQIVND (reference sequence).

This clone was counted only a few times. This sequence joins TRBV5-1 and TRBJ1-2; D remains ambiguous. The CDR3 is made up of 14 amino acids. Germline CDR1 and CDR2: SGHRS and YFSETQ. The V and J ends lost 1 base and 1 base respectively, with 8 bases between them. The CDR3 loop is CASSLSQSNYGYTF. The CDR3, as DNA: TGCGCCAGCAGCTTGTCACAGAGTAACTATGGCTACACCTTC.

CDR3 loop: CASSLATGGYTEAFF. CDR3 in DNA: TGTGCCAGCAGTTTGGCTACAGGGGGGTACACTGAAGCTTTCTTT. The chain couples TRBV27 to TRBJ1-1, with 8 bases that match TRBD1. V was clipped by 3 bases and J by 3 bases; unmatched bases: 6. The V gene's germline CDR1 is MNHEY and CDR2 SMNVEV (reference sequence). This CDR3 region has 15 residues.

V usage is TRBV12-3 or TRBV12-4 and J usage is TRBJ1-4; unclear D gene. The ends were cut back, 2 bases at V and 5 bases at J, with 6 bases in the middle. This CDR3 has 13 amino acids. This CDR3 reads CASSLSQNEKLFF. CDR3 nucleotide sequence: TGTGCCAGCAGTTTAAGTCAGAATGAAAAACTGTTTTTT.

The chain has TRBV4-3 and TRBJ1-1; D is unclear. V lost 1 base to trimming and J lost 0 bases, with 9 bases between them. In germline, CDR1 is LGHNA, CDR2 YSLEER. This CDR3 is 15 amino acids long. DNA for the CDR3: TGCGCCAGCAGCCAAGGATACAGATTGAACACTGAAGCTTTCTTT. Translated: CASSQGYRLNTEAFF.

This chain connects TRBV9 to TRBJ1-5; D might be TRBD1 (6 bases). The CDR3 is 20 amino acids. Germline values: CDR1 SGDLS, CDR2 YYNGEE. V lost 0 bases to trimming and J lost 3 bases, with 25 bases between them. CDR3 sequence: CASSVVETVPLQGFNQPQHF. Here the CDR3 DNA reads TGTGCCAGCAGCGTAGTTGAAACGGTGCCCCTACAGGGATTCAATCAGCCCCAGCATTTT.

CDR3 bases: TGTGCCATCAGTGGCAACTTCCCTCCAGAATCCGGCGGTTCACCCCTCCACTTT. This gives the protein CAISGNFPPESGGSPLHF. The chain joins TRBV10-3 to TRBJ1-6; D is uncertain. V was shortened by 4 bases and J by 9 bases, with 25 bases between the two germline ends. Germline CDR1 is ENHRY and CDR2 is SYGVKD. The CDR3 consists of 18 residues.

The chain recombines TRBV24-1 with TRBJ1-2, with 9 bases matching TRBD1. Trimming removed 4 bases from V and 8 bases from J; junction bases left unmatched: 7. Germline V gene data show CDR1 as KGHDR and CDR2 as SFDVKD. The CDR3 extends over 14 amino acids. CDR3 loop: CATSDRGQGLGYTF. Here the CDR3 DNA reads TGTGCCACCAGTGACCGCGGACAGGGGCTCGGCTACACCTTC.

The rearrangement links TRBV5-1 to TRBJ1-2, with 9 bases aligning to TRBD1. Germline V gives CDR1 SGHRS, CDR2 YFSETQ. Trimming at V came to 0 bases and at J to 4 bases, leaving 4 bases not matched to a gene. CDR3 size: 15 residues. As DNA, the CDR3 is TGCGCCAGCAGCTTGGGCGGACAGGGGCTCTATGGCTACACCTTC. It specifies CASSLGGQGLYGYTF.

This clone occurred once. The CDR3, as DNA: TGTGCCAGCAGCACGACAGGGTCTCAAGAGACCCAGTACTTC. Its translation is CASSTTGSQETQYF. The chain couples TRBV5-5 to TRBJ2-5, with 7 bases fitting TRBD1. CDR3 length: 14 amino acids. CDR1 is SGHKS, CDR2 YYEKEE, per germline (reference sequence). Trimming removed 4 bases from V and 2 bases from J; junction bases left unmatched: 5.

This clone was observed a single time. The rearrangement joins TRBV7-8 to TRBJ2-7; possibly TRBD1 for D (5 bases). Germline-derived CDR1 and CDR2 are SGHVS and FQNEAQ. The CDR3 loop spans 15 amino acids. The ends were cut back, 4 bases at V and 2 bases at J, with 15 bases in the middle. The CDR3 DNA sequence: TGTGCCAGCAGCTCTAGTAGTCCAGGGACCTACGAGCAGTACTTC. It yields the protein CASSSSSPGTYEQYF.

J is TRBJ1-1 and V is TRBV28; D not resolved. Germline CDR1 MDHEN, CDR2 SYDVKM. The V end lost 4 bases, the J end lost 2 bases, and 17 bases lay between the germline ends. CDR3 size: 16 residues. CDR3 protein: CASSSPRSGFNTEAFF. Here the CDR3 DNA reads TGTGCCAGCAGTTCCCCGCGGTCGGGATTTAACACTGAAGCTTTCTTT.

The J gene is TRBJ2-4, the V gene TRBV3-1 (or the pseudogene TRBV3-2); TRBD2 might be the D (6 bases). The V gene lost 1 base and the J gene lost 0 bases, with 22 bases spanning the gap. Germline values: CDR1 LGHDT, CDR2 YNNKEL (reference sequence). The CDR3 consists of 20 residues. The CDR3 loop reads CASSQGDDAPGLLAKNIQYF. The DNA for the CDR3 is TGTGCCAGCAGCCAAGGAGACGACGCCCCGGGACTCCTAGCCAAAAACATTCAGTACTTC.

This chain joins TRBV14 and TRBJ2-5; D remains unclear. Trimming left V 2 bases short and J 5 bases short, with 12 bases between. There are 14 residues in the CDR3. CDR1 is SGHDN and CDR2 is FVKESK in the germline V gene. CDR3 in amino acids: CASSQLLAQETQYF. For the CDR3, the DNA is TGTGCCAGCAGCCAATTATTGGCTCAGGAGACCCAGTACTTC. Looking up the rest from reference TRBV14 and TRBJ2-5 gives the full variable domain: EAGVTQFPSHSVIEKGQTVTLRCDPISGHDNLYWYRRVMGKEIKFLLHFVKESKQDESGMPNNRFLAERTGGTYSTLKVQPAELEDSGVYFCASSQLLAQETQYFGPGTRLLVL.

The chain combines TRBV28 with TRBJ1-1; TRBD1 aligns across 7 bases. V gave up 0 bases and J gave up 0 bases; unmatched junction bases: 4. The CDR3 is 16 amino acids. CDR1 is MDHEN and CDR2 is SYDVKM in the germline V gene. This CDR3 is CASSLWGQLMNTEAFF. Written as DNA, the CDR3 is TGTGCCAGCAGTTTATGGGGACAGTTGATGAACACTGAAGCTTTCTTT.

The V call is TRBV28, the J call TRBJ2-1, with TRBD2 matching over 7 bases. The CDR3 extends over 16 amino acids. Germline CDR1 reads MDHEN; CDR2 reads SYDVKM. V lost 5 bases and J lost 1; bases outside the gene matches: 8. CDR3 DNA: TGTGCCAGCAGTCCGATGACTAGCAAGTCCTACAATGAGCAGTTCTTC. Translating it yields CASSPMTSKSYNEQFF.